This T cell receptor beta chain was captured in a study of OX40 agonist ivuxolimab in advanced cancers. Context from the whole study: The costimulatory receptor OX40 (CD134) was targeted by ivuxolimab, a fully human IgG2 agonistic monoclonal antibody. In the dose-escalation cohort, 70% to 85% of patients were male, and the mean age was about 55 years, with a range of 23 to 79. Patients were allowed to have had prior anti-PD-1, anti-PD-L1 or anti-CTLA-4 therapy, and approximately 37% of the dose-escalation patients had been treated with checkpoint inhibitors. Among the 52 dose-escalation patients, about 20 had hepatocellular carcinoma, 15 or so melanoma, 9 renal cell carcinoma and 9 head and neck cancer. The paper reports the monotherapy dose-escalation portion (N = 52 patients) of the phase I ivuxolimab trial. Intravenous ivuxolimab was administered to patients every 2 weeks at six dose levels: 0.01, 0.1, 0.3, 1.5, 3 and 10 mg/kg. Peripheral TCRbeta sequencing aimed to test whether ivuxolimab altered TCR sequence diversity and caused clonal T-cell expansion. Partial responses were achieved by three dose-escalation patients, of whom one had hepatocellular carcinoma and two had cutaneous melanoma.

Worth noting for this clone: Its recognized antigen is unknown. No base-level quality is on record; no much larger clone is a single base apart.

Patients with autoimmune disease history or receiving systemic immunosuppression were excluded from the trial. Peripheral blood for TCR sequencing was collected from all dose cohorts at baseline, on cycle 4 day 1, and on cycle 7 day 1. The samples were taken from a phase I, first-in-human, multicenter, open-label dose-escalation trial of ivuxolimab. The trial enrolled adults with locally advanced or metastatic head and neck squamous cell, hepatocellular, melanoma or renal cell carcinoma. Before TCR sequencing, CD4+ T cells and CD8+ T cells were sorted from peripheral blood as separate populations. From the cysteine through the phenylalanine, the CDR3 covers 12 amino acids. Left in the record is the CDR3 DNA by itself, 36 bases read in frame from the first base. Sequences MNHEY (CDR1) and SMNVEV (CDR2) are obtained from the germline V gene (reference sequence). V is reduced by 5 bases and J by 5 bases, leaving a spacing of 10 bases between them.

Overall results and qualifications from the work: After ivuxolimab, more expanded clones were found on average in CD8+ T cells than in CD4+ T cells. In partial responders in the 0.1-3.0 mg/kg groups, normalized peripheral clonal expansion was found to be among the lowest, especially among CD8+ T cells. Low levels of normalized T-cell clonal expansion were also seen in some patients who did not respond. At doses from 0.1 to 3.0 mg/kg, clonal expansion was seen in both CD4+ and CD8+ blood T cells between baseline and week 6. Which antigens the clonally expanded peripheral T cells were specific for was not determined.

For sequencing of the TCRbeta CDR3 region, genomic DNA was extracted from the sorted cells. TCRbeta CDR3 regions were sequenced using the immunoSEQ Assay. TCRdb's version of the immuneACCESS table is confined to in-frame rearrangements and falls short of the full clone set. An unresolved V gene accounts for under half of the shortfall where checked; the remainder is of unknown origin. The table for this sample lists approximately 77,000 clones; approximately 91% of them were counted only once. The ten largest account for more than 12% of the sample. The rearranged chain carries TRBV27 and TRBJ2-7, with the D gene not clear enough to name. The sample here was CD4+ or CD8+ T cells sorted from blood, taken in a trial of the OX40 agonist ivuxolimab. This TCR was recovered from an adult with an advanced solid tumor such as melanoma, head and neck, liver or kidney cancer. The bases are TGTGCCAGCAGTCCAACCGGGCACGAGCAGTACTTC. Protein translation: CASSPTGHEQYF.